This TCR beta chain was recovered during a study of blood T cell repertoires in COVID-19 (dated by TCRdb to about 2020). A note on the overall study: Samples covering the acute and convalescent phases of COVID-19 were provided by collaborators in the United States, Italy and Spain. The prospective study material was composed of cDNA or gDNA derived from T cells, B-cell-depleted T cells, or PBMCs. Deeply sampled blood TCRbeta repertoires from subjects exposed to, actively infected with, or recovered from COVID-19 were included in the dataset. The repertoires were released in a freely available public database intended as a resource for research on the immune response to SARS-CoV-2. The samples were drawn from the first 160 participants of the ongoing ImmuneRACE study and from some 1,300 subjects provided by 6 global collaborators. The sample metadata nearly always contained a de-identified subject ID, COVID-19 status, age in years and sex. Where available, HLA class I and class II types were taken from metadata supplied by the sample provider and were not determined by assay-based typing. Results the study describes overall, beyond this receptor: How much clinical and demographic metadata was included differed by source and by participant, and the metadata was provided uncurated.

Participants in the prospective study were enrolled through a virtual design, were aged roughly 18 to 100 years, and lived in approximately 25 United States geographic areas. In the prospective study, participants were assigned to cohorts based on the clinical history participants reported in a screening survey and a study questionnaire. In the prospective study, mobile phlebotomists collected whole blood, serum and a nasopharyngeal or oropharyngeal swab from each participant. Prospective study participants could optionally give additional blood draws and questionnaires over a roughly 2-month period. Before DNA extraction, prospective study blood samples were shipped either frozen or at room temperature. In this sample, this clone turned up once. No cognate antigen has been identified for it. It has no much larger one-base neighbor in the sample; base qualities were not kept. TCRbeta CDR3 regions were amplified from genomic DNA using the immunoSEQ Assay, a bias-controlled multiplex PCR. The original methods were these. The number of nucleated cells in each sample was estimated by amplification of reference gene primers within the assay. Sequence reads were collapsed and filtered to measure the absolute abundance of every unique TCRbeta CDR3 rearrangement. Productive Simpson clonality was computed per sample as the square root of Simpson's diversity index over productive rearrangements. This is the immuneACCESS table as TCRdb keeps it, with only in-frame sequences that have V and J called. A part of the clones is gone; compared with another copy, unresolved V genes explain less than half, and the rest is unexplained. V, J and clone size were drawn from that table, and D and trimming were deduced from the DNA. The sample table shows approximately 140,000 clones, and approximately 84% are seen once. The top ten clones comprise nearly 3.5% of the sample.

As encoded in the germline V gene, CDR1 is SGHTA while CDR2 is FQGNSA. V is reduced by 8 bases and J by 0 bases, leaving a spacing of 10 bases between them. Reading from cysteine to phenylalanine, the CDR3 counts 14 amino acids. The DNA shown is the 42-base CDR3, in frame from base 1. The TCR originated in a woman aged 50 to 60 with acute COVID-19. The rearrangement combines TRBV7-2 with TRBJ1-4, with TRBD1 as a weak D call on 6 bases. Sequencing used PBMCs or T cells enriched from blood (not recorded which). The CDR3 amino acid sequence is: CASGNRATNEKLFF. Read as DNA, the sequence is TGTGCCAGCGGCAACAGGGCAACTAATGAAAAACTGTTTTTT.